This entry features one T cell receptor (beta chain) sequence. Antigen unknown. The CDR3 loop spans 16 amino acids. V was clipped by 5 bases and J by 1 base; unmatched bases: 9. CDR1 is LNHDA, CDR2 SQIVND, per germline (reference sequence). This entry belongs to a study of T cell responses to AZD1222 COVID-19 vaccine. Whole-study results and caveats: Repertoire collection took place solely once the T cell response had peaked. The number of AZD1222 recipients seropositive at baseline was only five to seven. There were mostly white British donors and more females than males, and clonal diversity was possibly underestimated. Among vaccine-associated CD4 TCRs, coverage spanned spike, with dominance at 160-218 and 743-854.

Produced via immunoSEQ multiplex PCR; TCRdb's table is partial and in-frame only. The data show tens of thousands of clones, approximately 88% seen once. Source: peripheral blood, taken on day 0 of MenACWY control vaccination. The chain links TRBV19 to TRBJ2-3; TRBD1 aligns across 7 bases. The TCR sequence derives from an adult in good health. CDR3 bases: TGTGCCAGTAGTTTCGGGGACAGCCGGCGCACAGATACGCAGTATTTT. Translating it yields CASSFGDSRRTDTQYF.